These 26 T cell receptor beta chains were all obtained from the same sample, sequenced in a study of blood T cell repertoires in COVID-19 (dated by TCRdb to between 2020 and 2021). The library was prepared using the immunoSEQ multiplex PCR assay. The immuneACCESS repertoire file appears here via TCRdb, limited to in-frame rearrangements. These files lack a portion of the clones; in checked studies, under half of the deficit traces to unresolved V genes, and the cause of the others is not known. The sample data list 80,000 or so clones, and roughly 86% of these were observed just once. The top ten clones comprise roughly a tenth of the sample. Input material: peripheral blood. These receptors were collected from a man in his sixties with acute or convalescent COVID-19.

CDR3 amino acids: CASIGDRAPNEQFF. For the CDR3, the DNA is TGCGCCAGCATCGGGGACAGGGCCCCGAATGAGCAGTTCTTC. The rearrangement joins TRBV5-1 to TRBJ2-1; 9 positions agree with TRBD1. This CDR3 contains 14 residues. With 6 bases clipped from V and 7 bases from J, the junction kept 8 bases outside the gene matches. Germline values: CDR1 SGHRS, CDR2 YFSETQ.

The chain recombines TRBV19 with TRBJ1-1, with D unclear. In germline, CDR1 is LNHDA, CDR2 SQIVND (reference sequence). Trimming took off 10 bases at V and 5 bases at J, with 14 bases between the two ends. CDR3 length equals 12 residues. CDR3 region: CATRDPGTEAFF. CDR3 sequence (DNA): TGTGCCACACGAGACCCGGGGACTGAAGCTTTCTTT.

The chain combines TRBV19 with TRBJ2-7, with TRBD2 matching 13 bases. The germline V gene has CDR1 LNHDA and CDR2 SQIVND (reference sequence). Trimming removed 5 bases from V and 5 bases from J; junction bases left unmatched: 3. CDR3 length: 14 residues. The CDR3 DNA is TGTGCCAGTAGTGTCGGGACTAGCGGGAACGAGCAGTACTTC. It specifies CASSVGTSGNEQYF.

The chain is built from TRBV24-1 and TRBJ1-3; tentative D call: TRBD1 (6 bases). Germline V gene sequence: CDR1 KGHDR, CDR2 SFDVKD. The CDR3 consists of 20 residues. Trimming left V 3 bases short and J 0 bases short, with 23 bases between. CDR3 in amino acids: CATSDPPGAGSGLSGNTIYF. In DNA, the CDR3 is TGTGCCACCAGTGATCCTCCAGGGGCAGGGTCTGGTCTCTCTGGAAACACCATATATTTT.

The chain carries TRBV5-4 and TRBJ1-2; the D is unclear. This CDR3 is 13 amino acids long. V was cut by 1 base and J by 8 bases, with 12 bases left in between. CDR1 and CDR2 (germline): SGHNT, YYREEE (reference sequence). Here the CDR3 DNA reads TGTGCCAGCAGCTTGCAGTCAGGATTGGGCTACACCTTC. It specifies CASSLQSGLGYTF.

This chain joins TRBV7-3 and TRBJ1-1; D is perhaps TRBD1 (6 bases). Germline V gene sequence: CDR1 SGHTA, CDR2 FQGTGA. The CDR3 consists of 15 residues. V lost 2 bases and J lost 2, with 12 bases in between. The CDR3 nucleotides read TGTGCCAGCAGCTTACAGGGCAGGGGAAACACTGAAGCTTTCTTT. Amino acids: CASSLQGRGNTEAFF.

This clone has only one observation. This chain connects TRBV6-5 to TRBJ2-7, with TRBD1 matching over 8 bases. Germline values: CDR1 MNHEY, CDR2 SVGAGI. V lost 0 bases, J lost 11 bases, and 12 bases stayed unmatched. This CDR3 region has 15 residues. The CDR3 loop is CASSYSMNRGRREYF. The CDR3 region has the DNA TGTGCCAGCAGTTACTCTATGAACAGGGGGAGGCGGGAGTACTTC.

The chain is built from TRBV14 and TRBJ2-7; D perhaps matches TRBD1 (5 bases). This CDR3 is 14 amino acids long. The V and J ends lost 3 bases and 6 bases respectively, with 15 bases between them. The germline gives CDR1 SGHDN, CDR2 FVKESK. The CDR3 bases are TGTGCCAGCAGCCACCTGAAGTGGGGCGGCGAGCAGTACTTC. Its protein is CASSHLKWGGEQYF.

This clone occurred a few times. The chain has TRBV5-1 and TRBJ2-6, with D hard to call. CDR1 is SGHRS, CDR2 YFSETQ, per germline. CDR3 size: 15 residues. V was clipped by 3 bases and J by 0 bases, with 7 bases between them. DNA of the CDR3: TGCGCCAGCAGCTCCGCACACTCTGGGGCCAACGTCCTGACTTTC. Its translation: CASSSAHSGANVLTF.

The chain recombines TRBV7-2 with TRBJ2-3, with D maybe TRBD2 (6 bases). The CDR3 loop spans 14 amino acids. V lost 3 bases, J lost 0 bases, and 7 bases lay in between. The V gene's germline CDR1 is SGHTA and CDR2 FQGNSA. The CDR3 DNA reads as TGTGCCAGCAGCTTGGGACTGAGCACAGATACGCAGTATTTT. Its translation: CASSLGLSTDTQYF.

V usage is TRBV3-1 (or the pseudogene TRBV3-2) and J usage is TRBJ1-4; TRBD1 might be the D (5 bases). Germline lookup yields CDR1 LGHDT and CDR2 YNNKEL (reference sequence). The CDR3 has 14 residues. Trimming removed 4 bases at V and 8 bases at J, with 14 bases between. CDR3 amino acids: CASSPDSRAEKLFF. The CDR3 nucleotides are TGTGCCAGCAGCCCCGACAGTCGCGCGGAAAAACTGTTTTTT.

The chain has TRBV7-6 and TRBJ1-6, with 7 bases that match TRBD1. The length of the CDR3 is 14 residues. V lost 5 bases, J lost 9 bases, and 7 bases stayed unmatched. Germline loops: CDR1 SGHVS, CDR2 FNYEAQ. DNA of the CDR3: TGTGCCAGCAGCAAAGGACAGGAAATTTCACCCCTCCACTTT. This codes for CASSKGQEISPLHF.

This clone is a singleton in its sample. The J gene is TRBJ2-2, the V gene TRBV29-1, with D possibly being TRBD2 (7 bases). This CDR3 spans 14 amino acids. Germline V lookup: CDR1 SQVTM, CDR2 ANQGSEA. The V and J ends lost 4 bases and 6 bases respectively, with 15 bases between them. This chain's CDR3 is CSVVGGHPSGELFF. The CDR3 DNA follows: TGCAGCGTTGTGGGGGGGCACCCGTCCGGGGAGCTGTTTTTT.

CDR3 in amino acids: CASSLTGTYSPLHF. The CDR3 DNA follows: TGTGCCAGCAGCCTGACAGGGACTTATTCACCCCTCCACTTT. This sequence joins TRBV11-2 and TRBJ1-6, with TRBD1 matching 7 bases. After removal of 5 bases from V and 8 bases from J, the junction contained 6 bases not matched to a gene. Germline loops: CDR1 SGHAT, CDR2 FQNNGV. The CDR3 totals 14 residues.

This chain joins TRBV2 and TRBJ1-2, with 7 bases matching TRBD1. Trimming at V came to 6 bases and at J to 5 bases, leaving 6 bases not matched to a gene. The V gene's germline CDR1 is SNHLY and CDR2 FYNNEI. CDR3 length equals 13 residues. The CDR3 spells CASSPGQQYGYTF. The DNA for the CDR3 is TGTGCCAGCAGCCCGGGACAGCAATATGGCTACACCTTC. The variable domain in full, completed from reference TRBV2 and TRBJ1-2, reads EPEVTQTPSHQVTQMGQEVILRCVPISNHLYFYWYRQILGQKVEFLVSFYNNEISEKSEIFDDQFSVERPDGSNFTLKIRSTKLEDSAMYFCASSPGQQYGYTFGSGTRLTVV.

The chain carries TRBV5-8 and TRBJ2-7; 8 bases map to TRBD2. After removal of 2 bases from V and 7 bases from J, the junction contained 11 bases not matched to a gene. The germline gives CDR1 SGHTS, CDR2 YDEGEE. The CDR3 runs 15 residues. Written as DNA, the CDR3 is TGTGCCAGCAGCTTTATCGACGGGAGGGCGAGAGAGCAGTACTTC. Translation gives CASSFIDGRAREQYF. Combining the CDR3 with reference TRBV5-8 and TRBJ2-7 gives the whole variable domain EAGVTQSPTHLIKTRGQQATLRCSPISGHTSVYWYQQALGLGLQFLLWYDEGEERNRGNFPPRFSGRQFPNYSSELNVNALELEDSALYLCASSFIDGRAREQYFGPGTRLTVT.

This clone has more than one count but fewer than ten. The V and J genes are TRBV29-1 and TRBJ1-2; TRBD1 matches 7 bases. The CDR3 covers 16 residues. Germline CDR1 and CDR2: SQVTM and ANQGSEA. V lost 4 bases, J lost 5 bases, and 16 bases stayed unmatched. CDR3 amino acids: CSVGTPLTGSPYGYTF. The CDR3 DNA reads TGCAGCGTTGGGACCCCCTTGACAGGGTCCCCTTATGGCTACACCTTC.

The chain joins TRBV6-5 to TRBJ1-2, with a possible D match to TRBD1 (5 bases). Trimming removed 5 bases from V and 8 bases from J, with 9 bases in between. The germline gives CDR1 MNHEY, CDR2 SVGAGI. This CDR3 is built from 11 residues. This CDR3 reads CASSPGLGYTF. The CDR3 nucleotides are TGTGCCAGCAGTCCAGGGTTAGGCTACACCTTC.

V gene TRBV9 combines with J gene TRBJ2-6; the D is unclear. This CDR3 region has 15 residues. V lost 3 bases and J lost 3, with 10 bases in between. Germline-derived CDR1 and CDR2 are SGDLS and YYNGEE. The CDR3 DNA reads as TGTGCCAGCAGCGCCCCTCCCCGTGGGGCCAACGTCCTGACTTTC. Protein: CASSAPPRGANVLTF. The whole variable domain, remainder taken from reference TRBV9 and TRBJ2-6, is DSGVTQTPKHLITATGQRVTLRCSPRSGDLSVYWYQQSLDQGLQFLIQYYNGEERAKGNILERFSAQQFPDLHSELNLSSLELGDSALYFCASSAPPRGANVLTFGAGSRLTVL.

The V and J genes are TRBV7-2 and TRBJ2-1; 8 positions agree with TRBD2. The CDR3 runs 16 residues. Germline trimming cut 5 bases from V and 7 bases from J; bases unmatched to any gene: 13. CDR1 is SGHTA and CDR2 is FQGNSA in the germline V gene. CDR3 coding DNA: TGTGCCAGCAGCCCCCAAGGGTACGCGGGAGGAAATGAGCAGTTCTTC. This translates into CASSPQGYAGGNEQFF.

The chain is built from TRBV7-2 and TRBJ2-5, with a possible D match to TRBD2 (5 bases). The CDR3 runs 12 residues. Trimming took off 1 base at V and 7 bases at J, with 7 bases between the two ends. The germline V gene has CDR1 SGHTA and CDR2 FQGNSA. CDR3 amino acids: CASSLDSGTQYF. The DNA for the CDR3 is TGTGCCAGCAGCTTAGACAGCGGGACCCAGTACTTC.

The V call is TRBV7-9, the J call TRBJ2-1; 11 bases align to TRBD1. With V trimmed by 4 bases and J by 9 bases, 8 bases remained unmatched. The CDR3 consists of 15 residues. Per the germline V gene, CDR1 is SEHNR and CDR2 is FQNEAQ (reference sequence). The CDR3 nucleotides read TGTGCCAGCAGCTCGGGACAGGGGGAGAGTGGTGAGCAGTTCTTC. Its protein is CASSSGQGESGEQFF. The variable domain in full, with the rest retrieved from reference TRBV7-9 and TRBJ2-1, is DTGVSQNPRHKITKRGQNVTFRCDPISEHNRLYWYRQTLGQGPEFLTYFQNEAQLEKSRLLSDRFSAERPKGSFSTLEIQRTEQGDSAMYLCASSSGQGESGEQFFGPGTRLTVL.

The chain is built from TRBV6-6 and TRBJ2-1; 7 bases align to TRBD2. The germline CDR1 and CDR2 sequences are MNHNY and SVGAGI (reference sequence). The CDR3 runs to 15 residues. V was clipped by 3 bases and J by 5 bases; unmatched bases: 7. CDR3 protein: CASSYPPAGDNEQFF. The CDR3 coding sequence is TGTGCCAGCAGTTATCCCCCGGCGGGGGACAATGAGCAGTTCTTC.

This chain connects TRBV19 to TRBJ2-2; 9 bases are shared with TRBD1. With V trimmed by 3 bases and J by 5 bases, 13 bases remained unmatched. CDR3 size: 18 residues. Germline lookup yields CDR1 LNHDA and CDR2 SQIVND (reference sequence). The CDR3 protein is CASSMGLNRGPRTGELFF. DNA for the CDR3: TGTGCCAGTAGTATGGGCTTAAACAGGGGGCCTAGGACCGGGGAGCTGTTTTTT. The full variable domain, with the rest looked up from reference TRBV19 and TRBJ2-2, is DGGITQSPKYLFRKEGQNVTLSCEQNLNHDAMYWYRQDPGQGLRLIYYSQIVNDFQKGDIAEGYSVSREKKESFPLTVTSAQKNPTAFYLCASSMGLNRGPRTGELFFGEGSRLTVL.

The chain joins TRBV7-2 to TRBJ2-2; possible D gene TRBD2, 5 bases. Trimming stripped 5 bases from V and 7 bases from J, with 8 bases between. Germline V lookup: CDR1 SGHTA, CDR2 FQGNSA. This CDR3 is 12 amino acids long. CDR3 sequence (DNA): TGTGCCAGCAGCCGAGAGGGCGGGGAGCTGTTTTTT. It translates to CASSREGGELFF.

This rearrangement joins TRBV11-3 to TRBJ2-2, with D hard to call. Germline values: CDR1 SGHNT, CDR2 YENEEA. V was trimmed by 3 bases and J by 1 base, leaving 6 bases between them. The CDR3 runs 14 residues. The CDR3 protein is CASSLSGNTGELFF. In DNA form, the CDR3 reads TGTGCCAGCAGCTTGTCCGGGAACACCGGGGAGCTGTTTTTT.